Listed here is a single T cell receptor (beta chain). Trimming took 4 bases from V and 10 from J; bases not matched to a gene: 6. This CDR3 is 14 amino acids long. The germline V gene has CDR1 MNHEY and CDR2 SVGAGI. The data originate from a study of blood T cell repertoires in COVID-19. About the study: The United States, Italy and Spain provided the acute and convalescent COVID-19 samples. The analysed material was cDNA or gDNA that came from T cells, B-cell-depleted T cells, or PBMCs.

Authors' analysis steps: Quantification of nucleated cells was approximated via reference gene primer amplification. TCRdb's copy holds only in-frame clones and misses some; the assay was immunoSEQ multiplex PCR. The D gene and trimming were derived from the DNA, and the V and J assignments and clone size from that table. The data hold about 64,000 clones, with approximately 91% observed a single time. This TCR was recovered from a human donor in a cohort sampled during active COVID-19. V gene TRBV6-5 combines with J gene TRBJ2-1; TRBD2 matches at 11 bases. Input material: peripheral blood. DNA of the CDR3: TGTGCCAGCAGTTGGGGGACTAGCGGAGGCGAGCAGTTCTTC. Protein sequence: CASSWGTSGGEQFF.